A single sample gave rise to the 24 T cell receptor beta chains below, sequenced in a study of T cell responses to AZD1222 COVID-19 vaccine. The repertoire was sequenced with immunoSEQ multiplex PCR; TCRdb's copy has only in-frame clones and lacks some. The table has 60,000 to 85,000 clones, around nine tenths seen once. Sequences were derived from peripheral blood, sampled 28 days after the second dose of the MenACWY control vaccine. Every receptor here comes from an adult who received the MenACWY meningococcal vaccine as a control.

The rearrangement uses TRBV25-1 and TRBJ2-2; D not resolved. This CDR3 is built from 14 residues. V lost 5 bases and J 0 bases, leaving 7 bases between the germline ends. From germline, CDR1 is MGHDK and CDR2 SYGVNS. DNA of the CDR3: TGTGCCAGCAGTCCCCAGGCGAACACCGGGGAGCTGTTTTTT. Translation gives CASSPQANTGELFF.

The gene calls are TRBV12-3 or TRBV12-4 and TRBJ1-2; D unresolved. Trimming cost V 2 bases and J 4 bases, with 2 bases left between them. The CDR3 consists of 11 residues. The CDR3 reads CASSLSYGYTF. DNA for the CDR3: TGTGCCAGCAGTTTAAGCTATGGCTACACCTTC.

The rearrangement joins TRBV7-6 to TRBJ1-1; the D gene is possibly TRBD1 (5 bases). CDR1 is SGHVS, CDR2 FNYEAQ, per germline. The CDR3 loop spans 13 amino acids. V lost 1 base and J 5 bases, leaving 8 bases between the germline ends. CDR3 bases: TGTGCCAGCAGCTTAGGGGGGAGGACTGAAGCTTTCTTT. As protein: CASSLGGRTEAFF.

The rearrangement links TRBV7-2 to TRBJ2-1; D might be TRBD2 (5 bases). The CDR3 is made up of 16 amino acids. V was pared by 5 bases and J by 5 bases, with 19 bases between. Germline CDR1 reads SGHTA; CDR2 reads FQGNSA. The CDR3, as DNA: TGTGCCAGCAGCCCCCGACTGGGGAGAGGCAACAATGAGCAGTTCTTC. It specifies CASSPRLGRGNNEQFF. Complete variable domain (other parts from reference TRBV7-2 and TRBJ2-1): GAGVSQSPSNKVTEKGKDVELRCDPISGHTALYWYRQSLGQGLEFLIYFQGNSAPDKSGLPSDRFSAERTGGSVSTLTIQRTQQEDSAVYLCASSPRLGRGNNEQFFGPGTRLTVL.

The chain combines TRBV7-2 with TRBJ2-7, with TRBD2 matching 11 bases. The CDR3 has 15 amino acids. The V segment lost 6 bases and the J segment 1 base; nucleotides outside the gene matches: 5. CDR1 is SGHTA, CDR2 FQGNSA, per germline. The CDR3, as DNA: TGTGCCAGCAGGTCCGGGACTAGCGGTTCCTACGAGCAGTACTTC. Protein sequence: CASRSGTSGSYEQYF.

This clone was seen more than once but under ten times. The chain combines TRBV2 with TRBJ1-2; D remains ambiguous. V lost 3 bases to trimming and J lost 2 bases, with 7 bases between them. The CDR3 loop spans 13 amino acids. Germline V lookup: CDR1 SNHLY, CDR2 FYNNEI. As DNA, the CDR3 is TGTGCCAGCAGTGACACATCAAACTATGGCTACACCTTC. It is translated as CASSDTSNYGYTF.

The rearrangement links TRBV10-1 to TRBJ1-5; D not certain. Germline lookup yields CDR1 WNHNN and CDR2 SYGVQD (reference sequence). The CDR3 loop spans 9 amino acids. The CDR3 sequence: CGGSQPQHF. The CDR3 nucleotides read TGCGGGGGAAGTCAGCCCCAGCATTTT.

This clone came up a few times. The chain joins TRBV7-9 to TRBJ1-5; D not resolved. CDR1 SEHNR and CDR2 FQNEAQ come from the germline V gene (reference sequence). The CDR3 spans 15 residues. V lost 2 bases to trimming and J lost 3 bases, with 11 bases between them. The CDR3 is CASSLFGEANQPQHF. The CDR3 DNA sequence: TGTGCCAGCAGCTTATTCGGGGAGGCCAATCAGCCCCAGCATTTT.

The J gene is TRBJ1-1, the V gene TRBV5-1; possibly TRBD1 for D (6 bases). V lost 0 bases to trimming and J lost 6 bases, with 15 bases between them. The germline gives CDR1 SGHRS, CDR2 YFSETQ. This CDR3 has 15 amino acids. The CDR3 sequence: CASSLVRGGDSEAFF. The DNA for the CDR3 is TGCGCCAGCAGCTTGGTGCGGGGGGGCGATTCTGAAGCTTTCTTT.

This clone was observed once. The rearrangement uses TRBV19 and TRBJ1-2, with D possibly matching TRBD1 (5 bases). Germline assignment: CDR1 LNHDA and CDR2 SQIVND (reference sequence). CDR3 length: 13 residues. The V end lost 10 bases, the J end lost 4 bases, and 16 bases lay between the germline ends. The CDR3 protein is CAILDRGGYGYTF. CDR3 nucleotides: TGTGCCATCTTGGACCGGGGGGGCTATGGCTACACCTTC.

This chain links TRBV25-1 with TRBJ2-7; 8 bases match TRBD2. This CDR3 has 12 residues. CDR1 is MGHDK and CDR2 is SYGVNS in the germline V gene. Trimming took 6 bases from V and 3 from J; bases not matched to a gene: 1. The CDR3 nucleotides are TGTGCCAGCAGCGGGGGGGGCTACGAGCAGTACTTC. Residues: CASSGGGYEQYF.

This chain joins TRBV3-1 (or the pseudogene TRBV3-2) and TRBJ1-2, with TRBD1 as a possible D gene (6 bases). CDR3 length: 20 residues. Per germline, CDR1 LGHDT and CDR2 YNNKEL (reference sequence). V was clipped by 0 bases and J by 4 bases, with 27 bases between them. CDR3 residues: CASSQDEVSPPTGSFYGYTF. As DNA, the CDR3 is TGTGCCAGCAGCCAAGATGAGGTTTCACCACCGACAGGCAGTTTCTATGGCTACACCTTC.

The chain employs TRBV16 and TRBJ1-2; D might be TRBD1 (5 bases). Trimming shortened V by 4 bases and J by 6 bases, and 15 bases separated the two germline ends. There are 14 residues in the CDR3. Germline V gene sequence: CDR1 KGHSY, CDR2 FQNENV. CDR3 sequence reads: CASSPRWGTDGYTF. The CDR3 DNA is TGTGCCAGCAGCCCACGGTGGGGGACCGATGGCTACACCTTC.

This clone has only a few counts. The chain links TRBV5-1 to TRBJ2-5; D is perhaps TRBD1 or TRBD2 (5 bases each). The germline V and J ends were trimmed by 3 bases and 4 bases, with 19 bases remaining between them. Germline V gene sequence: CDR1 SGHRS, CDR2 YFSETQ. This CDR3 spans 16 amino acids. As DNA, the CDR3 is TGCGCCAGCAGCTGGGGCCCAGGGCGGGTCGGAGAGACCCAGTACTTC. The encoded protein is CASSWGPGRVGETQYF.

V usage is TRBV7-9 and J usage is TRBJ2-1; TRBD2 might be the D (5 bases). The V and J ends lost 3 bases and 1 base respectively, with 10 bases between them. The CDR3 runs 15 residues. CDR1 is SEHNR, CDR2 FQNEAQ, per germline (reference sequence). The DNA for the CDR3 is TGTGCCAGCAGCTTCCGGAGCGGATCCTACAATGAGCAGTTCTTC. It yields the protein CASSFRSGSYNEQFF.

The rearrangement uses TRBV2 and TRBJ1-2, with D perhaps TRBD1 (5 bases). V lost 1 base to trimming and J lost 4 bases, with 10 bases between them. CDR3 length: 14 amino acids. Germline V gene sequence: CDR1 SNHLY, CDR2 FYNNEI. The CDR3 DNA reads as TGTGCCAGCAGTGAAGGGGGCACCGCCTATGGCTACACCTTC. Amino acids: CASSEGGTAYGYTF.

This chain connects TRBV7-2 to TRBJ2-1, with 9 bases lining up with TRBD1. The CDR3 runs 14 residues. Per germline, CDR1 SGHTA and CDR2 FQGNSA. Unmatched junction bases numbered 2, after V lost 5 bases and J lost 3 bases. The CDR3 DNA reads as TGTGCCAGCAGCCCGGACAGGGGCTACAATGAGCAGTTCTTC. Its translation: CASSPDRGYNEQFF.

This chain connects TRBV30 to TRBJ1-4; D is uncertain. Germline V gene data show CDR1 as GTSNPN and CDR2 as SVGIG (reference sequence). The CDR3 has 17 amino acids. The CDR3 DNA is TGTGCGACCGCCCCCTTCGGGGAGTGGGCCGTGGGTGAAAAACTGTTTTTT. Translation gives CATAPFGEWAVGEKLFF.

The chain combines TRBV10-3 with TRBJ1-4, with unresolved D. The V and J ends lost 4 bases and 8 bases respectively, with 8 bases between them. CDR1 and CDR2 (germline): ENHRY, SYGVKD. The length of the CDR3 is 12 residues. The CDR3 DNA follows: TGTGCCATCAGTGCCTTGGGGGAAAAACTGTTTTTT. Translated, it gives CAISALGEKLFF.

Comments on this clone: The germline gene is not matched at one end of the junction; a read error may be the cause. The gene calls are TRBV7-9 and TRBJ2-3; maybe TRBD2 (5 bases). The CDR3 is 15 residues long. Looked up from germline, CDR1 is SEHNR and CDR2 is FQNEAQ (reference sequence). In nucleotides, the CDR3 is TGTGTCAGCAGCTTTGCGGGTGAGAGCACAGATACGCAGTATTTT. This gives the protein CVSSFAGESTDTQYF.

The chain uses TRBV7-9 and TRBJ1-1; 11 positions agree with TRBD1. V trimming: 2 bases; J trimming: 6 bases; junction bases outside the gene matches: 17. From germline, CDR1 is SEHNR and CDR2 FQNEAQ (reference sequence). This CDR3 spans 19 amino acids. CDR3 bases: TGTGCCAGCAGCTTAACCGGGACAGGGGGGATCCCCGCCTGGGCTGAAGCTTTCTTT. Translated: CASSLTGTGGIPAWAEAFF.

This sequence joins TRBV12-5 and TRBJ2-1; D tentatively reads TRBD1 or TRBD2 (5 bases each). Germline assignment: CDR1 LGHNT and CDR2 FRNRAP. The CDR3 runs to 13 residues. Trimming cost V 6 bases and J 12 bases, with 18 bases left between them. In DNA form, the CDR3 reads TGTGCTAGTGGGGACCCCTCGGGGACGTCGCAGTTCTTC. Its translation: CASGDPSGTSQFF.

The V call is TRBV5-8, the J call TRBJ2-3; the D is unclear. The V gene's germline CDR1 is SGHTS and CDR2 YDEGEE. The V and J ends lost 1 base and 6 bases respectively, with 9 bases between them. The CDR3 contains 13 residues. CDR3 nucleotide sequence: TGTGCCAGCAGCTTGATTGCGGCCGATACGCAGTATTTT. Residues: CASSLIAADTQYF.

The rearrangement links TRBV9 to TRBJ1-4; D is ambiguous. The V gene's germline CDR1 is SGDLS and CDR2 YYNGEE. V was cut by 3 bases and J by 7 bases, with 13 bases left in between. This CDR3 comprises 14 residues. CDR3 coding DNA: TGTGCCAGCAGCGCCAGGACGGGTGGTGAAAAACTGTTTTTT. The encoded protein is CASSARTGGEKLFF.